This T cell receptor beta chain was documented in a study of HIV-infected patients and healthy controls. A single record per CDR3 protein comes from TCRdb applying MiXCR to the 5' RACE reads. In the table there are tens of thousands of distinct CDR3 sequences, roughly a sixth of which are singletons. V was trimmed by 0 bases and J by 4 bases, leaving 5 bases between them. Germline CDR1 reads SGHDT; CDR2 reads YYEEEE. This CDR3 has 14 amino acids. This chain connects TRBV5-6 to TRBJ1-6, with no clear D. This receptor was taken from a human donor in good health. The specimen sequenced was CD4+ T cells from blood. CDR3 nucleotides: TGTGCCAGCAGCTTGGACCGATATAATTCACCCCTCCACTTT. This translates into CASSLDRYNSPLHF.